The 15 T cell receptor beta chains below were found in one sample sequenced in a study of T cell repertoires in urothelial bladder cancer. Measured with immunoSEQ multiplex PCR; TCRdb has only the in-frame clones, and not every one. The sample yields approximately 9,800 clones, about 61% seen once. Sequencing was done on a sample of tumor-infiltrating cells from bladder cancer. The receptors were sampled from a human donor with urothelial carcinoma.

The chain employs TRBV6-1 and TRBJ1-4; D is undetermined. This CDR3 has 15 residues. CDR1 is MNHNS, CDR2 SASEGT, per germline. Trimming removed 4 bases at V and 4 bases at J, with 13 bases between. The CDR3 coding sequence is TGTGCCAGCAGTGTCGGAGGGCATTTTAATGAAAAACTGTTTTTT. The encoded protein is CASSVGGHFNEKLFF.

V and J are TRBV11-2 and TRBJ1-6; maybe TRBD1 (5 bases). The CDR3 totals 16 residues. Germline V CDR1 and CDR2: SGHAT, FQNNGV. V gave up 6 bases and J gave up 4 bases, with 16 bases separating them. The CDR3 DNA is TGTGCCAGCAGTTCCCCGCTGGGGGGTTATAATTCACCCCTCCACTTT. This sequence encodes CASSSPLGGYNSPLHF.

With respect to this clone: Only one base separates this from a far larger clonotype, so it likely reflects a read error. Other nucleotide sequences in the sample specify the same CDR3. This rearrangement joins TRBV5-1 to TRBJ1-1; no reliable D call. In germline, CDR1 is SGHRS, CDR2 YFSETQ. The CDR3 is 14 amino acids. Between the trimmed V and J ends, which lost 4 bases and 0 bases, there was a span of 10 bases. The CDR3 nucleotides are TGCGCCAGCAGCCATCGACGGCTGAACACTGAAGCTTTCTTT. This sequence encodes CASSHRRLNTEAFF.

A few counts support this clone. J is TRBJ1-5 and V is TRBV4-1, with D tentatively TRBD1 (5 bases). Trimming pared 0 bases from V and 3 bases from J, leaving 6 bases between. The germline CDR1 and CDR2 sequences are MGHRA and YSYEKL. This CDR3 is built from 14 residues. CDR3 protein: CASSQDRDNQPQHF. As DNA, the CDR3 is TGCGCCAGCAGCCAAGACAGGGACAATCAGCCCCAGCATTTT.

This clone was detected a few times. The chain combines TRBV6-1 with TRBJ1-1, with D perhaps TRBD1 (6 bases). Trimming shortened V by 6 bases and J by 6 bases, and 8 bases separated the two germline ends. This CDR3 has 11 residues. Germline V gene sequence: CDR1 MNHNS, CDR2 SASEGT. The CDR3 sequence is CASSRGPEAFF. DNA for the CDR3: TGTGCCAGCAGCCGGGGGCCTGAAGCTTTCTTT.

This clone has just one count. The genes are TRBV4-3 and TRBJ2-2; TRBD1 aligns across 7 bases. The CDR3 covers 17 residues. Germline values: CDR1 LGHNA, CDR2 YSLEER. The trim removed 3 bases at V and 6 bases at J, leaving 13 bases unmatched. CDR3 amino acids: CASSHPRSAGGSGELFF. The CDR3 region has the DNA TGCGCCAGCAGCCACCCCCGGTCGGCAGGGGGATCCGGGGAGCTGTTTTTT.

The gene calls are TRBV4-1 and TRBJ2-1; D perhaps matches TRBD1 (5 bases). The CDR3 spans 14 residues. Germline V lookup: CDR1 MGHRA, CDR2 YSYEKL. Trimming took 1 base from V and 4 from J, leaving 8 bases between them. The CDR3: CASSQVKGYNEQFF. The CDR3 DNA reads TGCGCCAGCAGCCAAGTAAAGGGGTACAATGAGCAGTTCTTC.

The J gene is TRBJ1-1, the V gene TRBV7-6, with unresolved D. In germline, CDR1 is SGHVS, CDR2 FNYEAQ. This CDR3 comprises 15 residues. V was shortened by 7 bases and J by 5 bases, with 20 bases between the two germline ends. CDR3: CASIPLGRVATEAFF. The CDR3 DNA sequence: TGTGCCAGCATCCCCTTGGGGAGGGTAGCAACTGAAGCTTTCTTT. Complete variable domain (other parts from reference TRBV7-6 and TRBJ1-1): GAGVSQSPRYKVTKRGQDVALRCDPISGHVSLYWYRQALGQGPEFLTYFNYEAQQDKSGLPNDRFSAERPEGSISTLTIQRTEQRDSAMYRCASIPLGRVATEAFFGQGTRLTVV.

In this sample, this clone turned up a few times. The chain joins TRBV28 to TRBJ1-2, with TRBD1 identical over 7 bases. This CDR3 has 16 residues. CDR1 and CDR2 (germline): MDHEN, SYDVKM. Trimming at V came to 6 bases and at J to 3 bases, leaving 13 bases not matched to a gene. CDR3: CASSPPTITGDYGYTF. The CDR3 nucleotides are TGTGCCAGCAGCCCCCCGACAATTACAGGGGACTATGGCTACACCTTC.

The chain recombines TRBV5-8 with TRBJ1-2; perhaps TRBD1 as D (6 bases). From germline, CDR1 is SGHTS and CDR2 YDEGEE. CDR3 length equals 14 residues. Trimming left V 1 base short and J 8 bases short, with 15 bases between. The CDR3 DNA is TGTGCCAGCAGCTTGTCACAGGGCCTGGGGGGCTACACCTTC. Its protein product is CASSLSQGLGGYTF.

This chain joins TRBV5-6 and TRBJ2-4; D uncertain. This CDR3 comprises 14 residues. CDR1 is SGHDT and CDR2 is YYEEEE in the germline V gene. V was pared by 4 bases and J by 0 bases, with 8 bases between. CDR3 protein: CASSTQIAKNIQYF. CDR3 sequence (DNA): TGTGCCAGCAGCACTCAGATAGCCAAAAACATTCAGTACTTC.

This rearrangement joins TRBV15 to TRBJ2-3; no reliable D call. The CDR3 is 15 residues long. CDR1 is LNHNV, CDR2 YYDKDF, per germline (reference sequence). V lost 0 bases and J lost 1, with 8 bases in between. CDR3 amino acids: CATSRDGFGTDTQYF. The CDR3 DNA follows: TGTGCCACCAGCAGAGACGGTTTCGGCACAGATACGCAGTATTTT.

CDR3 bases: TGTGCCAGCAGTGAAAGACCCCGGGGGGGAGGAAACACCATATATTTT. Translating it yields CASSERPRGGGNTIYF. This chain joins TRBV6-1 and TRBJ1-3; weak D call: TRBD1 (5 bases). This CDR3 contains 16 residues. V gave up 2 bases and J gave up 4 bases, with 15 bases separating them. From germline, CDR1 is MNHNS and CDR2 SASEGT.

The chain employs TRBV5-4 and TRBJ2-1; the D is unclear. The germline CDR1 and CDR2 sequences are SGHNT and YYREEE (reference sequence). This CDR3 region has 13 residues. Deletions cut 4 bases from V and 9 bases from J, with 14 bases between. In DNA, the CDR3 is TGTGCCAGCAGCCGAGATGCGAGTGCTGAGCAGTTCTTC. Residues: CASSRDASAEQFF.

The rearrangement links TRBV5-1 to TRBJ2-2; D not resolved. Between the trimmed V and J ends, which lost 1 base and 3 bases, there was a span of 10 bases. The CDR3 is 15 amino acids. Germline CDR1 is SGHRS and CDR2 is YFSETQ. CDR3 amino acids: CASSLTGGDTGELFF. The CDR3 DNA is TGCGCCAGCAGCTTGACGGGTGGGGACACCGGGGAGCTGTTTTTT.